These 19 T cell receptor beta chains share one sample of origin, sequenced in a study of blood T cell repertoires in COVID-19. Assay: immunoSEQ multiplex PCR; the TCRdb copy retains only in-frame clones and omits some. The sample consists of 300,000 to 450,000 clones, 85% to 90% of them appearing once. Sequenced sample: PBMCs or T cells enriched from blood (not recorded which). The receptors derive from a young woman who had been exposed to COVID-19.

The V gene is TRBV28, the J gene TRBJ1-5, with TRBD1 matching 8 bases. Germline V gene sequence: CDR1 MDHEN, CDR2 SYDVKM. The CDR3 is 17 amino acids. With 3 bases clipped from V and 0 bases from J, the junction kept 7 bases outside the gene matches. CDR3 bases: TGTGCCAGCAGTTTCGACAGGGGACTTTATAGCAATCAGCCCCAGCATTTT. This encodes CASSFDRGLYSNQPQHF. Drawing the rest from reference TRBV28 and TRBJ1-5, the complete variable domain is DVKVTQSSRYLVKRTGEKVFLECVQDMDHENMFWYRQDPGLGLRLIYFSYDVKMKEKGDIPEGYSVSREKKERFSLILESASTNQTSMYLCASSFDRGLYSNQPQHFGDGTRLSIL.

The chain is built from TRBV7-9 and TRBJ2-2; unclear D gene. Trimming removed 5 bases from V and 6 bases from J, with 7 bases in between. Germline V gene sequence: CDR1 SEHNR, CDR2 FQNEAQ (reference sequence). The CDR3 is 12 amino acids. CDR3 coding DNA: TGTGCCAGCAGCCCCCCATCCGGGGAGCTGTTTTTT. This codes for CASSPPSGELFF.

The CDR3 coding sequence is TGTGCCAGCTCACCTCCGTCAGGGGGATACGAGCAGTACTTC. Protein sequence: CASSPPSGGYEQYF. The V and J genes are TRBV18 and TRBJ2-7, with 7 bases fitting TRBD1. The V and J ends lost 3 bases and 4 bases, in that order; junction bases with no gene match: 6. CDR3 length equals 14 residues. CDR1 KGHSH and CDR2 LQKENI come from the germline V gene.

The rearrangement uses TRBV11-2 and TRBJ2-2; weak D call: TRBD2 (5 bases). This CDR3 has 16 amino acids. The V and J ends lost 2 bases and 0 bases respectively, with 10 bases between them. Germline assignment: CDR1 SGHAT and CDR2 FQNNGV. The CDR3 sequence: CASSLREPTNTGELFF. Here the CDR3 DNA reads TGTGCCAGCAGCTTAAGGGAGCCTACGAACACCGGGGAGCTGTTTTTT.

The chain has TRBV3-1 (or the pseudogene TRBV3-2) and TRBJ1-1, with D perhaps matching TRBD1 (5 bases). V dropped 7 bases and J dropped 6 bases, with 15 bases sitting between them. The length of the CDR3 is 13 residues. The germline V gene encodes CDR1 LGHDT and CDR2 YNNKEL (reference sequence). The CDR3 DNA reads TGTGCCAGCACCTTCTGGGGGGTATCTGAAGCTTTCTTT. It translates to CASTFWGVSEAFF.

This chain links TRBV28 with TRBJ2-7, with D possibly matching TRBD1 (5 bases). Germline V CDR1 and CDR2: MDHEN, SYDVKM. CDR3 length equals 13 residues. Between the trimmed V and J ends, which lost 7 bases and 6 bases, there was a span of 16 bases. CDR3 DNA: TGTGCCAGCATCGGTGTTCACCAGGGCGAGCAGTACTTC. Amino acid sequence: CASIGVHQGEQYF. The entire variable domain, with the rest obtained from reference TRBV28 and TRBJ2-7, is as follows: DVKVTQSSRYLVKRTGEKVFLECVQDMDHENMFWYRQDPGLGLRLIYFSYDVKMKEKGDIPEGYSVSREKKERFSLILESASTNQTSMYLCASIGVHQGEQYFGPGTRLTVT.

The chain employs TRBV9 and TRBJ1-2, with D perhaps matching TRBD1 (5 bases). Trimming pared 0 bases from V and 0 bases from J, leaving 21 bases between. Germline loops: CDR1 SGDLS, CDR2 YYNGEE. The CDR3 has 19 amino acids. The CDR3 region is CASSVATQGAFGANYGYTF. CDR3 bases: TGTGCCAGCAGCGTAGCTACCCAAGGGGCCTTTGGCGCTAACTATGGCTACACCTTC.

The chain couples TRBV29-1 to TRBJ2-7; 12 nucleotides agree with TRBD2. The length of the CDR3 is 13 residues. CDR1 SQVTM and CDR2 ANQGSEA come from the germline V gene. Germline trimming cut 5 bases from V and 6 bases from J; bases unmatched to any gene: 5. CDR3 nucleotides: TGCAGCGTTCTCCCGGGACTAGCGGGCGAGCAGTACTTC. Translated, it gives CSVLPGLAGEQYF.

The CDR3 region has the DNA TGTGCCAGCAGCCCCAGTGGGCGCACCGGGGGGGAGCAGTACTTC. Amino acid sequence: CASSPSGRTGGEQYF. The chain is built from TRBV9 and TRBJ2-7; TRBD2 aligns across 7 bases. In germline, CDR1 is SGDLS, CDR2 YYNGEE. With 4 bases clipped from V and 7 bases from J, the junction kept 14 bases outside the gene matches. The CDR3 has 15 residues.

The rearrangement joins TRBV18 to TRBJ2-1, with 9 bases aligning to TRBD2. Trimming cost V 3 bases and J 9 bases; bases outside gene matches: 0. The CDR3 sequence is 12 residues long. The germline gives CDR1 KGHSH, CDR2 LQKENI. The CDR3 sequence is CASSPTSGEQFF. The DNA of the CDR3 is TGTGCCAGCTCACCGACTAGCGGTGAGCAGTTCTTC.

The rearrangement joins TRBV20-1 to TRBJ2-5; TRBD1 matches 7 bases. The CDR3 sequence is 12 residues long. Losses at the gene ends were 3 bases for V and 5 bases for J; bases not matched to a gene: 3. From germline, CDR1 is DFQATT and CDR2 SNEGSKA (reference sequence). The CDR3 DNA reads TGCAGTGCTAGTGGCAGGGGGGAGACCCAGTACTTC. This translates into CSASGRGETQYF.

The chain joins TRBV5-1 to TRBJ2-3, with 7 bases that match TRBD1. Per the germline V gene, CDR1 is SGHRS and CDR2 is YFSETQ. V shed 1 base, J shed 7 bases, and the junction held 9 bases outside the gene matches. The CDR3 loop spans 15 amino acids. The CDR3 loop reads CASSLTGTEINTQYF. CDR3 bases: TGCGCCAGCAGCTTGACCGGGACAGAAATTAATACGCAGTATTTT.

J is TRBJ1-1 and V is TRBV12-3 or TRBV12-4, with a tentative D call TRBD1 (5 bases). The CDR3 is 13 residues long. The germline V and J ends were trimmed by 1 base and 7 bases, with 10 bases remaining between them. CDR3 nucleotide sequence: TGTGCCAGCAGTTTAGTTCAGGGCGGTGAAGCTTTCTTT. Translated: CASSLVQGGEAFF.

The V and J genes are TRBV28 and TRBJ2-7; 7 nucleotides match TRBD2. CDR1 and CDR2 from the germline V gene are MDHEN and SYDVKM. The CDR3 runs 13 residues. Trimming cost V 2 bases and J 6 bases; bases outside gene matches: 4. Written as DNA, the CDR3 is TGTGCCAGCAGTTTAGCGGGAGTAAGCGAGCAGTACTTC. It encodes CASSLAGVSEQYF.

V gene TRBV5-8 combines with J gene TRBJ2-3, with 11 nucleotides matching TRBD2. The ends lost 2 bases at V and 0 bases at J; junction bases unmatched: 8. This CDR3 has 18 amino acids. Germline V gene sequence: CDR1 SGHTS, CDR2 YDEGEE. For the CDR3, the DNA is TGTGCCAGCAGCTTTGTACTAGCGGGAGTTGGGAGCACAGATACGCAGTATTTT. It translates to CASSFVLAGVGSTDTQYF.

This sequence joins TRBV29-1 and TRBJ1-3; tentative D call: TRBD1 (6 bases). This CDR3 has 15 amino acids. V dropped 6 bases and J dropped 0 bases, with 15 bases sitting between them. Germline assignment: CDR1 SQVTM and CDR2 ANQGSEA. The CDR3: CSVGAGTSSGNTIYF. The CDR3 DNA follows: TGCAGCGTGGGGGCCGGGACCTCCTCTGGAAACACCATATATTTT.

For the CDR3, the DNA is TGTGCCAGCAGGGTAGGGCTAGCGGGAGGTTACGAGCAGTACTTC. Its translation: CASRVGLAGGYEQYF. The V gene is TRBV28, the J gene TRBJ2-7; the match to TRBD2 covers 11 bases. This CDR3 contains 15 residues. CDR1 is MDHEN, CDR2 SYDVKM, per germline. The junction had 8 bases not matched to a gene; V was cut back by 6 bases and J by 4 bases.

A single count supports this clone. V and J are TRBV3-1 (or the pseudogene TRBV3-2) and TRBJ2-5; 10 nucleotides match TRBD2. V lost 4 bases to trimming and J lost 5 bases; unmatched junction nucleotides: 7. The germline CDR1 and CDR2 sequences are LGHDT and YNNKEL (reference sequence). The CDR3 is 15 amino acids. CDR3 nucleotides: TGTGCCAGCAGCCTAGCGGGAGGTGGGGTGGAGACCCAGTACTTC. Translated, it gives CASSLAGGGVETQYF.

This chain joins TRBV5-1 and TRBJ2-7; D might be TRBD1 (5 bases). The CDR3 sequence is 15 residues long. V lost 0 bases to trimming and J lost 5 bases, with 15 bases between them. The germline V gene encodes CDR1 SGHRS and CDR2 YFSETQ. This CDR3 is CASSLVGQGGDEQYF. DNA of the CDR3: TGCGCCAGCAGCTTGGTAGGGCAGGGCGGCGACGAGCAGTACTTC.